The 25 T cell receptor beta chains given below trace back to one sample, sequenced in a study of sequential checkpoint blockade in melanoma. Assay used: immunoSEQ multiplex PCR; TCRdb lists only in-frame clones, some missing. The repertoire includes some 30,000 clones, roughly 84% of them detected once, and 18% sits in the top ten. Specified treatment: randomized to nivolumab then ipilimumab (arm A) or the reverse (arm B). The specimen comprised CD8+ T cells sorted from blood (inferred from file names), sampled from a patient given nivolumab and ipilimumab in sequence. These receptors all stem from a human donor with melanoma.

The CDR3 DNA follows: TGTGCCAGCAGCCGCCAACCGGGACAGGGAATTTATGAGCAGTTCTTC. As protein: CASSRQPGQGIYEQFF. This chain links TRBV7-9 with TRBJ2-1, with TRBD1 matching over 9 bases. V trimming: 5 bases; J trimming: 8 bases; junction bases outside the gene matches: 13. CDR1 SEHNR and CDR2 FQNEAQ come from the germline V gene (reference sequence). The CDR3 totals 16 residues.

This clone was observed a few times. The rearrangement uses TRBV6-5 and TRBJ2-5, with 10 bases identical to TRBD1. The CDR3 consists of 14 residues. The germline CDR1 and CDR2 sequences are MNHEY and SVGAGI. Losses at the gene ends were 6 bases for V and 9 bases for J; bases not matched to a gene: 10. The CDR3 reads CASRDRQGAGAQYF. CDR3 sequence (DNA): TGTGCCAGCAGGGACAGACAGGGGGCGGGGGCCCAGTACTTC.

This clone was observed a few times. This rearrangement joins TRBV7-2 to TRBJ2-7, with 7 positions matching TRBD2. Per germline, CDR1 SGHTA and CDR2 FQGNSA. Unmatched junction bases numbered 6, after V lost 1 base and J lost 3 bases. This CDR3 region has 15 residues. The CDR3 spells CASSLGLAAYYEQYF. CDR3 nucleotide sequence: TGTGCCAGCAGCTTAGGGCTAGCGGCGTACTACGAGCAGTACTTC.

CDR3 bases: TGTGCCAGCAGCTCTAGACTAGTTGACGAGCAGTACTTC. Protein sequence: CASSSRLVDEQYF. The rearrangement joins TRBV13 to TRBJ2-7; the D gene is possibly TRBD2 (6 bases). V was shortened by 4 bases and J by 5 bases, with 12 bases between the two germline ends. The CDR3 spans 13 residues. Germline CDR1 is PRHDT and CDR2 is FYEKMQ (reference sequence).

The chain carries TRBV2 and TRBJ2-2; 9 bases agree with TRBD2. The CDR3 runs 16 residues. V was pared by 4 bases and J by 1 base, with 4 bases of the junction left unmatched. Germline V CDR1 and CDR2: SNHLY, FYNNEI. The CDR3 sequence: CASSVGLAMNTGELFF. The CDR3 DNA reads TGTGCCAGCAGTGTAGGACTAGCGATGAACACCGGGGAGCTGTTTTTT.

CDR3 sequence: CASSPTLGTVSYEQYF. In DNA, the CDR3 is TGTGCCAGCAGTCCTACCCTCGGGACAGTCTCCTACGAGCAGTACTTC. The genes are TRBV28 and TRBJ2-7; 7 bases match TRBD1. CDR3 length: 16 residues. V lost 5 bases, J lost 0 bases, and 10 bases stayed unmatched. CDR1 and CDR2 from the germline V gene are MDHEN and SYDVKM.

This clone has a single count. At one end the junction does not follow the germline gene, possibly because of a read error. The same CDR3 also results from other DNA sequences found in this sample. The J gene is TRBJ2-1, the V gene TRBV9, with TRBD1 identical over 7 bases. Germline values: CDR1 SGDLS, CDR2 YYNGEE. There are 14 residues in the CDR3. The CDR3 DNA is TGTGCCAGTAGCGCCGCCCCGACAGGGAATGAGCAGTTCTTC. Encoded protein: CASSAAPTGNEQFF. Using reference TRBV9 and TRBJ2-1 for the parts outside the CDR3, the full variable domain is DSGVTQTPKHLITATGQRVTLRCSPRSGDLSVYWYQQSLDQGLQFLIQYYNGEERAKGNILERFSAQQFPDLHSELNLSSLELGDSALYFCASSAAPTGNEQFFGPGTRLTVL.

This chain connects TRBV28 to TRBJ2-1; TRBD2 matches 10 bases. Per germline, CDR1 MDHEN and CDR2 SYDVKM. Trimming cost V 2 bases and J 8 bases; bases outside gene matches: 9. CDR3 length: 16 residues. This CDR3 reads CASSLNPSGSTDEQFF. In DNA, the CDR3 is TGTGCCAGCAGTTTAAACCCTAGCGGGAGTACGGATGAGCAGTTCTTC.

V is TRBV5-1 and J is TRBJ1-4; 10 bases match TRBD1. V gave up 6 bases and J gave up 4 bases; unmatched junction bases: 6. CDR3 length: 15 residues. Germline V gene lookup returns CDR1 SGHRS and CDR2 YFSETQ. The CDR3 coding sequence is TGCGCCAGCAAACCGGGACAGGGGATTAATGAAAAACTGTTTTTT. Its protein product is CASKPGQGINEKLFF.

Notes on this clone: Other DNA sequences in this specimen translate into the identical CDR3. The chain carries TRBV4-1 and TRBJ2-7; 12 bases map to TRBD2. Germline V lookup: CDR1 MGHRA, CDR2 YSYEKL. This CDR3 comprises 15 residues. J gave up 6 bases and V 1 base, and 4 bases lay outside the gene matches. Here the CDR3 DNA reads TGCGCCAGCAGCCAAGGACTAGCGGGAGCAGGCGAGCAGTACTTC. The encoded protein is CASSQGLAGAGEQYF.

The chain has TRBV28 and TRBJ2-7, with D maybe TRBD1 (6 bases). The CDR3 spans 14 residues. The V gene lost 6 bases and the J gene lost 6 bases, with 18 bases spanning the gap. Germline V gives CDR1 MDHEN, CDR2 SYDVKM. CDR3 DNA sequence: TGTGCCAGCAGGCTTTCCCCCTGGGGGCCCGAGCAGTACTTC. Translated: CASRLSPWGPEQYF.

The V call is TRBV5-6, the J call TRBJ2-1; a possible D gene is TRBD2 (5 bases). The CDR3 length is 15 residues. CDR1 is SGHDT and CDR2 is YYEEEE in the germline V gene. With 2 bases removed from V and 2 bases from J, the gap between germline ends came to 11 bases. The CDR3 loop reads CASSLEAAPYNEQFF. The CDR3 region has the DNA TGTGCCAGCAGCTTAGAAGCGGCCCCCTACAATGAGCAGTTCTTC.

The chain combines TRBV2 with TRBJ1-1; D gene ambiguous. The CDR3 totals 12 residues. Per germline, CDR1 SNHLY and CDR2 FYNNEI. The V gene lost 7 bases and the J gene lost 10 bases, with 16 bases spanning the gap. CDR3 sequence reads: CASNTRQEGAFF. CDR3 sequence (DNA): TGTGCCAGCAACACCAGGCAGGAGGGAGCTTTCTTT. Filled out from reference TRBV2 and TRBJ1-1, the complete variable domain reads EPEVTQTPSHQVTQMGQEVILRCVPISNHLYFYWYRQILGQKVEFLVSFYNNEISEKSEIFDDQFSVERPDGSNFTLKIRSTKLEDSAMYFCASNTRQEGAFFGQGTRLTVV.

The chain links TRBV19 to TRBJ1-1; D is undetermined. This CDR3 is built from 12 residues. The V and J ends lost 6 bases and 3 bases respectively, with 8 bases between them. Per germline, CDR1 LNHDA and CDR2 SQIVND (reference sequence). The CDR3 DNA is TGTGCCAGTAGCTATACCTACACTGAAGCTTTCTTT. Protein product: CASSYTYTEAFF.

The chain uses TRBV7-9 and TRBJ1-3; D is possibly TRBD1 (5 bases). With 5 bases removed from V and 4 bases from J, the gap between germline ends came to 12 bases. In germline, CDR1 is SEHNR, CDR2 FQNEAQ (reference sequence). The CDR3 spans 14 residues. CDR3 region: CASSSQGVGNTIYF. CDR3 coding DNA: TGTGCCAGCAGCAGCCAGGGTGTAGGAAACACCATATATTTT. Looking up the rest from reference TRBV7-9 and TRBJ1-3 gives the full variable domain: DTGVSQNPRHKITKRGQNVTFRCDPISEHNRLYWYRQTLGQGPEFLTYFQNEAQLEKSRLLSDRFSAERPKGSFSTLEIQRTEQGDSAMYLCASSSQGVGNTIYFGEGSWLTVV.

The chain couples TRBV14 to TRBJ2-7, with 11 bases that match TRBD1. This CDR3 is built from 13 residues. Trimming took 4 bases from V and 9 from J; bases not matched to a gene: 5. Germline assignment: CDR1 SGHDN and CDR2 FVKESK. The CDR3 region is CASSPGTGGRQYF. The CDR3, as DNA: TGTGCCAGCAGCCCCGGGACAGGGGGAAGGCAGTACTTC.

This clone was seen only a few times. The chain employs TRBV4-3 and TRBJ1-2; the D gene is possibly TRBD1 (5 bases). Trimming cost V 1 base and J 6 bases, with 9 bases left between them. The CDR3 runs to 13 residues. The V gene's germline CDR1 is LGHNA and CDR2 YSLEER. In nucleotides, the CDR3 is TGCGCCAGCAGCCAAGTGGGGGGGAATGGCTACACCTTC. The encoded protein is CASSQVGGNGYTF.

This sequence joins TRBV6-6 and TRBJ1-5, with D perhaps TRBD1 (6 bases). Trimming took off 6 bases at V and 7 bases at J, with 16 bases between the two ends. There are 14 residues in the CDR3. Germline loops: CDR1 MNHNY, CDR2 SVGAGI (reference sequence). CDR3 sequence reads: CASSFGTLNQPQHF. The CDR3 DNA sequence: TGTGCCAGCAGCTTCGGGACACTCAACCAGCCCCAGCATTTT.

CDR3 amino acids: CAISEGTGGTDTQYF. The CDR3 DNA is TGTGCCATCAGTGAAGGGACAGGGGGGACAGATACGCAGTATTTT. This sequence joins TRBV10-3 and TRBJ2-3; TRBD1 aligns across 11 bases. The CDR3 length is 15 residues. Germline V gene sequence: CDR1 ENHRY, CDR2 SYGVKD. Unmatched junction bases numbered 2, after V lost 3 bases and J lost 3 bases.

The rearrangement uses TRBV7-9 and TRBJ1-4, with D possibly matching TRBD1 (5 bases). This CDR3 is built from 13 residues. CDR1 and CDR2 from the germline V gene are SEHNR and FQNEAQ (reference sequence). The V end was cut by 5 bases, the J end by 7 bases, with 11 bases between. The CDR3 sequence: CASSPTGGEKLFF. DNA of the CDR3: TGTGCCAGCAGCCCAACGGGGGGTGAAAAACTGTTTTTT.

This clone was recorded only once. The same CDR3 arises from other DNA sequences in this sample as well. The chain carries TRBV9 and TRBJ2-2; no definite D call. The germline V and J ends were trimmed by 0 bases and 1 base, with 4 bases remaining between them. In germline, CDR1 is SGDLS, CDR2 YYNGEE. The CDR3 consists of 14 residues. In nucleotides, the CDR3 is TGTGCCAGCAGCGTAGGCGGGAACACCGGGGAGCTGTTTTTT. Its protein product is CASSVGGNTGELFF.

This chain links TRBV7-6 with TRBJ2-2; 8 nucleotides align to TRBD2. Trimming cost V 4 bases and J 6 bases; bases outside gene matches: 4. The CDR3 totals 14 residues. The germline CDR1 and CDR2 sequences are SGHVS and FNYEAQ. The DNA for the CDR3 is TGTGCCAGCAGCTCCGGGGGGGGCTCCGGGGAGCTGTTTTTT. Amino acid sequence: CASSSGGGSGELFF.

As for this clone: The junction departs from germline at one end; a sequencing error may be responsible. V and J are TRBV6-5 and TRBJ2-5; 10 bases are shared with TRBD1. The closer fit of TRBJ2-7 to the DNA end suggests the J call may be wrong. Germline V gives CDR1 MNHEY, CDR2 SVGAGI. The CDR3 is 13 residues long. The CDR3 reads CLYGDRGCYEQYF. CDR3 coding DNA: TGCTTGTACGGGGACAGGGGTTGCTACGAGCAGTACTTC.

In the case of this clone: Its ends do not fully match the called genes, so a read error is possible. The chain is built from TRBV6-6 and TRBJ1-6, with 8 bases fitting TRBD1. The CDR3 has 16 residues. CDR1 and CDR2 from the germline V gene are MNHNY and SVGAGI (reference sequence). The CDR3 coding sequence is TGTGCCAACAGTTACACCTCGACAGGGGATGGTTCACCCCTCCACTTT. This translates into CANSYTSTGDGSPLHF.

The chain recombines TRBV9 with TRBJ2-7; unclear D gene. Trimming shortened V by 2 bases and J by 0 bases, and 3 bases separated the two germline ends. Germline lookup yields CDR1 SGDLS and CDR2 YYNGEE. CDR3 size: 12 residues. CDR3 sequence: CASSVLSYEQYF. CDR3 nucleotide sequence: TGTGCCAGCAGCGTCCTCTCCTACGAGCAGTACTTC.